The 31 T cell receptor beta chains below all came from one sample that was sequenced in a study of shared clonotypes between healthy human individuals. Measured with immunoSEQ multiplex PCR; TCRdb has only the in-frame clones, and not every one. This repertoire shows roughly 2.2 million clones, over 85% found once; its top ten account for about 0.41%. Sequenced sample: naive CD4+ T cells from PBMCs. Indicated subset: CD45RA+ positively selected. Every receptor here comes from a man aged 18 to 29 in good health. Some clones in this sample may be carry-over from other donors' samples.

This chain uses TRBV6-1 with TRBJ2-2; 11 nucleotides align to TRBD2. Trimming cost V 6 bases and J 9 bases; bases outside gene matches: 6. This CDR3 has 14 residues. Germline V gene data show CDR1 as MNHNS and CDR2 as SASEGT. CDR3: CASRDTSGRRELFF. For the CDR3, the DNA is TGTGCCAGCAGAGATACTAGCGGGAGACGGGAGCTGTTTTTT.

This chain links TRBV2 with TRBJ2-1; 14 nucleotides line up with TRBD2. This CDR3 is 15 amino acids long. Per germline, CDR1 SNHLY and CDR2 FYNNEI. Trimming removed 6 bases from V and 9 bases from J; junction bases left unmatched: 7. The CDR3 region is CASRKVTSGRAEQFF. CDR3 coding DNA: TGTGCCAGCAGGAAAGTGACTAGCGGGAGGGCTGAGCAGTTCTTC.

The rearrangement links TRBV4-3 to TRBJ2-1; D uncertain. The CDR3 totals 13 residues. Germline assignment: CDR1 LGHNA and CDR2 YSLEER. The V end was cut by 5 bases, the J end by 7 bases, with 12 bases between. The CDR3 DNA is TGCGCCAGCAGCTTACACGGCGAGAATGAGCAGTTCTTC. Translating it yields CASSLHGENEQFF.

V is TRBV7-9 and J is TRBJ1-2; maybe TRBD1 (6 bases). V lost 3 bases and J 3 bases, leaving 14 bases between the germline ends. This CDR3 is 15 amino acids long. Germline V lookup: CDR1 SEHNR, CDR2 FQNEAQ (reference sequence). CDR3 residues: CASSFQTGTYYGYTF. The CDR3 DNA is TGTGCCAGCAGCTTCCAAACAGGGACTTACTATGGCTACACCTTC. The full variable domain, completed using reference TRBV7-9 and TRBJ1-2, is DTGVSQNPRHKITKRGQNVTFRCDPISEHNRLYWYRQTLGQGPEFLTYFQNEAQLEKSRLLSDRFSAERPKGSFSTLEIQRTEQGDSAMYLCASSFQTGTYYGYTFGSGTRLTVV.

The rearrangement uses TRBV6-1 and TRBJ2-7; 11 bases match TRBD1. From germline, CDR1 is MNHNS and CDR2 SASEGT. The CDR3 runs 14 residues. CDR3 nucleotides: TGTGCACTTAGGACAGGACAGGGGGCGAACGAGCAGTACTTC. Amino acid sequence: CALRTGQGANEQYF.

This chain uses TRBV29-1 with TRBJ1-3; D not resolved. The CDR3 length is 15 residues. CDR1 is SQVTM, CDR2 ANQGSEA, per germline. V was clipped by 0 bases and J by 4 bases, with 13 bases between them. CDR3 in amino acids: CSVEDRKDFGNTIYF. The CDR3 region has the DNA TGCAGCGTTGAAGATCGGAAGGATTTCGGAAACACCATATATTTT.

V usage is TRBV21-1 and J usage is TRBJ1-1. TRBV21-1 is a listed pseudogene. The CDR3 is 14 residues long. The CDR3: CASSEGRLNTEAFF. DNA of the CDR3: TGTGCCAGCAGCGAGGGCAGGCTCAACACTGAAGCTTTCTTT.

The V gene is TRBV7-8, the J gene TRBJ2-7, with TRBD1 matching over 8 bases. Germline lookup yields CDR1 SGHVS and CDR2 FQNEAQ. The J segment lost 4 bases and the V segment lost 8 bases, leaving 10 bases of the junction unmatched. This CDR3 comprises 14 residues. The CDR3: CASRQRDRPYEQYF. CDR3 coding DNA: TGTGCCAGCCGTCAAAGGGACAGGCCTTACGAGCAGTACTTC. The full variable domain, rest sourced from reference TRBV7-8 and TRBJ2-7, is GAGVSQSPRYKVAKRGQDVALRCDPISGHVSLFWYQQALGQGPEFLTYFQNEAQLDKSGLPSDRFFAERPEGSVSTLKIQRTQQEDSAVYLCASRQRDRPYEQYFGPGTRLTVT.

On this clone itself: Other DNA sequences within the sample encode an identical CDR3. This chain links TRBV5-1 with TRBJ2-2, with 15 bases identical to TRBD2. The germline V gene encodes CDR1 SGHRS and CDR2 YFSETQ. The J segment lost 2 bases and the V segment lost 0 bases, leaving 2 bases of the junction unmatched. There are 18 residues in the CDR3. CDR3 sequence: CASSLVGLAGGNTGELFF. The CDR3 nucleotides are TGCGCCAGCAGCTTGGTGGGACTAGCGGGAGGCAACACCGGGGAGCTGTTTTTT.

This chain joins TRBV6-1 and TRBJ2-7; TRBD2 aligns across 7 bases. This CDR3 spans 17 amino acids. Germline V gives CDR1 MNHNS, CDR2 SASEGT. V shed 0 bases, J shed 3 bases, and the junction held 11 bases outside the gene matches. The DNA for the CDR3 is TGTGCCAGCAGTGAAGCCCTAGCAGCGGGAACCGACTACGAGCAGTACTTC. The encoded protein is CASSEALAAGTDYEQYF.

About this clone: The sample holds other DNA sequences that translate to the same CDR3. The gene calls are TRBV5-1 and TRBJ2-7; a weak D match, TRBD1 (6 bases). In germline, CDR1 is SGHRS, CDR2 YFSETQ. The CDR3 covers 14 residues. Trimming removed 2 bases at V and 3 bases at J, with 12 bases between. CDR3 nucleotide sequence: TGCGCCAGCAGCTTAACAGGGAGCCTCTACGAGCAGTACTTC. Translated: CASSLTGSLYEQYF.

The V gene is TRBV18, the J gene TRBJ2-5; D is perhaps TRBD1 (5 bases). CDR3 size: 15 residues. V was clipped by 4 bases and J by 0 bases, with 12 bases between them. Germline CDR1 is KGHSH and CDR2 is LQKENI. CDR3 protein: CASSRLQGNQETQYF. CDR3 DNA sequence: TGTGCCAGCTCACGCCTCCAGGGTAACCAAGAGACCCAGTACTTC.

The V gene is TRBV19, the J gene TRBJ1-5; TRBD1 matches at 8 bases. CDR3 size: 18 residues. J lost 0 bases, V lost 11 bases, and 18 bases had no gene match. The germline V gene encodes CDR1 LNHDA and CDR2 SQIVND (reference sequence). The CDR3 DNA follows: TGTGCCGCCAGAGGGTTGGGGACAGGAATTAATAGCAATCAGCCCCAGCATTTT. Encoded protein: CAARGLGTGINSNQPQHF. Full variable domain (outside the CDR3, taken from reference TRBV19 and TRBJ1-5): DGGITQSPKYLFRKEGQNVTLSCEQNLNHDAMYWYRQDPGQGLRLIYYSQIVNDFQKGDIAEGYSVSREKKESFPLTVTSAQKNPTAFYLCAARGLGTGINSNQPQHFGDGTRLSIL.

This clone was found a few times. Other DNA sequences in the sample encode the same CDR3. This rearrangement joins TRBV5-1 to TRBJ1-1; no reliable D call. Trimming took 4 bases from V and 4 from J, leaving 11 bases between them. The V gene's germline CDR1 is SGHRS and CDR2 YFSETQ. The CDR3 consists of 13 residues. CDR3 protein: CASSPEGGTEAFF. The CDR3 coding sequence is TGCGCCAGCAGCCCCGAAGGAGGCACTGAAGCTTTCTTT. Full variable domain (outside the CDR3, taken from reference TRBV5-1 and TRBJ1-1): KAGVTQTPRYLIKTRGQQVTLSCSPISGHRSVSWYQQTPGQGLQFLFEYFSETQRNKGNFPGRFSGRQFSNSRSEMNVSTLELGDSALYLCASSPEGGTEAFFGQGTRLTVV.

The chain employs TRBV7-9 and TRBJ2-1; D is ambiguous. Trimming removed 8 bases from V and 5 bases from J, with 13 bases in between. The CDR3 is 13 residues long. Germline V gene data show CDR1 as SEHNR and CDR2 as FQNEAQ (reference sequence). CDR3 bases: TGTGCCAGCGTTTGGAGTGCTGACAATGAGCAGTTCTTC. Its protein is CASVWSADNEQFF.

This rearrangement joins TRBV15 to TRBJ2-5, with D tentatively TRBD2 (6 bases). Trimming pared 4 bases from V and 5 bases from J, leaving 17 bases between. The length of the CDR3 is 15 residues. Germline assignment: CDR1 LNHNV and CDR2 YYDKDF (reference sequence). CDR3 in DNA: TGTGCCACCAGCACTCGTCCTCGGGCGGGGGAGACCCAGTACTTC. Translating gives CATSTRPRAGETQYF.

The V and J genes are TRBV28 and TRBJ1-1, with 7 bases lining up with TRBD1. The CDR3 totals 16 residues. Germline trimming cut 3 bases from V and 0 bases from J; bases unmatched to any gene: 7. Looked up from germline, CDR1 is MDHEN and CDR2 is SYDVKM. DNA for the CDR3: TGTGCCAGCAGTTTGGCAGGGGGAAGCCTGAACACTGAAGCTTTCTTT. Translation: CASSLAGGSLNTEAFF. Combining the CDR3 with reference TRBV28 and TRBJ1-1 gives the whole variable domain DVKVTQSSRYLVKRTGEKVFLECVQDMDHENMFWYRQDPGLGLRLIYFSYDVKMKEKGDIPEGYSVSREKKERFSLILESASTNQTSMYLCASSLAGGSLNTEAFFGQGTRLTVV.

The chain combines TRBV18 with TRBJ2-6; D remains ambiguous. This CDR3 is built from 15 residues. V shed 2 bases and J shed 0 bases, with 5 bases lying between them. Germline V gene sequence: CDR1 KGHSH, CDR2 LQKENI. This chain's CDR3 is CASSPLDSGANVLTF. In nucleotides, the CDR3 is TGTGCCAGCTCACCATTGGACTCTGGGGCCAACGTCCTGACTTTC.

This sequence joins TRBV13 and TRBJ2-7; 9 nucleotides line up with TRBD2. The V gene's germline CDR1 is PRHDT and CDR2 FYEKMQ (reference sequence). CDR3 length: 15 residues. The V and J ends lost 2 bases and 2 bases, in that order; junction bases with no gene match: 4. The CDR3 bases are TGTGCCAGCAGCTTATCACTAGCGGGTGCCTACGAGCAGTACTTC. Protein product: CASSLSLAGAYEQYF.

The chain employs TRBV30 and TRBJ1-1, with a tentative D call TRBD1 (5 bases). The CDR3 length is 14 residues. CDR1 GTSNPN and CDR2 SVGIG come from the germline V gene (reference sequence). V was cut by 3 bases and J by 1 base, with 12 bases left in between. As DNA, the CDR3 is TGTGCCTGGAGGCGGGGGGGACCGAACACTGAAGCTTTCTTT. It codes for CAWRRGGPNTEAFF.

This clone was counted between two and nine times. The sample contains more than one DNA sequence encoding this CDR3. This rearrangement joins TRBV11-2 to TRBJ1-1; D is unclear. The CDR3 covers 13 residues. V was clipped by 0 bases and J by 1 base, with 3 bases between them. Looked up from germline, CDR1 is SGHAT and CDR2 is FQNNGV. The chain's CDR3 is CASSLDRNTEAFF. For the CDR3, the DNA is TGTGCCAGCAGCTTAGACAGGAACACTGAAGCTTTCTTT.

V gene TRBV11-3 combines with J gene TRBJ2-1; D may be TRBD1 (5 bases). The CDR3 has 13 amino acids. The V and J ends lost 5 bases and 3 bases respectively, with 8 bases between them. CDR1 SGHNT and CDR2 YENEEA come from the germline V gene. The DNA of the CDR3 is TGTGCCAGCAGCGGAGACAGCTACAATGAGCAGTTCTTC. Translation: CASSGDSYNEQFF. Complete variable domain (other parts from reference TRBV11-3 and TRBJ2-1): EAGVVQSPRYKIIEKKQPVAFWCNPISGHNTLYWYLQNLGQGPELLIRYENEEAVDDSQLPKDRFSAERLKGVDSTLKIQPAELGDSAVYLCASSGDSYNEQFFGPGTRLTVL.

The CDR3 DNA sequence: TGTGCCAGCAGTTTCCCTCGGGCTAGCGGAACCTACGAGCAGTACTTC. It specifies CASSFPRASGTYEQYF. The chain joins TRBV28 to TRBJ2-7, with 7 bases that match TRBD2. Germline values: CDR1 MDHEN, CDR2 SYDVKM. V gave up 3 bases and J gave up 2 bases; unmatched junction bases: 10. The CDR3 is made up of 16 amino acids. Full variable domain (rest looked up from reference TRBV28 and TRBJ2-7): DVKVTQSSRYLVKRTGEKVFLECVQDMDHENMFWYRQDPGLGLRLIYFSYDVKMKEKGDIPEGYSVSREKKERFSLILESASTNQTSMYLCASSFPRASGTYEQYFGPGTRLTVT.

This chain connects TRBV28 to TRBJ1-1, with D perhaps matching TRBD1 (6 bases). Germline V gene data show CDR1 as MDHEN and CDR2 as SYDVKM. V was trimmed by 5 bases and J by 4 bases, leaving 17 bases between them. The CDR3 runs to 15 residues. In DNA, the CDR3 is TGTGCCAGCAGTGATGACAGGCAAGGGGGCACTGAAGCTTTCTTT. Protein: CASSDDRQGGTEAFF.

V gene TRBV28 combines with J gene TRBJ1-1; tentatively, D is TRBD1 (6 bases). The ends were cut back, 6 bases at V and 6 bases at J, with 26 bases in the middle. The CDR3 has 17 residues. The germline CDR1 and CDR2 sequences are MDHEN and SYDVKM. CDR3 sequence reads: CASRNYRDIGFVAEAFF. The DNA for the CDR3 is TGTGCCAGCAGAAACTACCGGGACATAGGATTTGTGGCTGAAGCTTTCTTT.

The rearrangement links TRBV2 to TRBJ1-1; TRBD1 aligns across 7 bases. J gave up 2 bases and V 7 bases, and 7 bases lay outside the gene matches. Germline CDR1 and CDR2: SNHLY and FYNNEI. The CDR3 is made up of 14 amino acids. CDR3 DNA sequence: TGTGCCAGCAAACAAGACAGGGCTAACACTGAAGCTTTCTTT. Encoded protein: CASKQDRANTEAFF.

This clone has a single count. V usage is TRBV7-9 and J usage is TRBJ1-2, with D perhaps TRBD1 (6 bases). Trimming pared 5 bases from V and 3 bases from J, leaving 13 bases between. CDR1 SEHNR and CDR2 FQNEAQ come from the germline V gene (reference sequence). This CDR3 region has 14 residues. Here the CDR3 DNA reads TGTGCCAGCAGCGCCACGGCAGGGGACTATGGCTACACCTTC. Translating gives CASSATAGDYGYTF. Together with reference TRBV7-9 and TRBJ1-2, the CDR3 gives the full variable domain: DTGVSQNPRHKITKRGQNVTFRCDPISEHNRLYWYRQTLGQGPEFLTYFQNEAQLEKSRLLSDRFSAERPKGSFSTLEIQRTEQGDSAMYLCASSATAGDYGYTFGSGTRLTVV.

The chain carries TRBV29-1 and TRBJ2-1; TRBD1 might be the D (6 bases). The CDR3 is 15 residues long. The V end lost 1 base, the J end lost 6 bases, and 16 bases lay between the germline ends. Germline CDR1 and CDR2: SQVTM and ANQGSEA. The CDR3 spells CSVEVQGVPTNEQFF. The CDR3 region has the DNA TGCAGCGTTGAAGTACAGGGTGTACCCACCAATGAGCAGTTCTTC.

This chain joins TRBV7-9 and TRBJ2-1; 11 bases map to TRBD1. V lost 4 bases to trimming and J lost 3 bases; unmatched junction nucleotides: 8. The CDR3 loop spans 17 amino acids. Germline V gene lookup returns CDR1 SEHNR and CDR2 FQNEAQ (reference sequence). As DNA, the CDR3 is TGTGCCAGCAGCTCCCTTCTTGGGACAGGGGGCTACAATGAGCAGTTCTTC. The encoded protein is CASSSLLGTGGYNEQFF.

This rearrangement joins TRBV11-3 to TRBJ2-1; D is uncertain. Germline V CDR1 and CDR2: SGHNT, YENEEA. The CDR3 loop spans 13 amino acids. Trimming removed 6 bases from V and 5 bases from J, with 11 bases in between. The DNA for the CDR3 is TGTGCCAGCAGGAAGGACCTACACAATGAGCAGTTCTTC. Protein: CASRKDLHNEQFF.

This clone appeared once. This chain uses TRBV5-4 with TRBJ2-7, with a possible D match to TRBD1 (6 bases). The CDR3 runs to 14 residues. The ends were cut back, 1 base at V and 7 bases at J, with 15 bases in the middle. Looked up from germline, CDR1 is SGHNT and CDR2 is YYREEE (reference sequence). The CDR3 reads CASSLLGDRGEQYF. The CDR3 region has the DNA TGTGCCAGCAGCTTGTTGGGGGATAGGGGGGAGCAGTACTTC.